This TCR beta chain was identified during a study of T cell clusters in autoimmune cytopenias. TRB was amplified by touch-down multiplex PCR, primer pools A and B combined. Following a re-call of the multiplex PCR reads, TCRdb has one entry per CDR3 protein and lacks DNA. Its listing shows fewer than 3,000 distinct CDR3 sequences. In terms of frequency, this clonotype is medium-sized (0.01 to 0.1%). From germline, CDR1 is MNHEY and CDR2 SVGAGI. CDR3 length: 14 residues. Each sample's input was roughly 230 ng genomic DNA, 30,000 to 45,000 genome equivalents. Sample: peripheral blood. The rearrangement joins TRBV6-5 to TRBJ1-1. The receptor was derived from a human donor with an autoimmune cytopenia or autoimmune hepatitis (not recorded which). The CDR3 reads CASSMDGVNTEAFF.